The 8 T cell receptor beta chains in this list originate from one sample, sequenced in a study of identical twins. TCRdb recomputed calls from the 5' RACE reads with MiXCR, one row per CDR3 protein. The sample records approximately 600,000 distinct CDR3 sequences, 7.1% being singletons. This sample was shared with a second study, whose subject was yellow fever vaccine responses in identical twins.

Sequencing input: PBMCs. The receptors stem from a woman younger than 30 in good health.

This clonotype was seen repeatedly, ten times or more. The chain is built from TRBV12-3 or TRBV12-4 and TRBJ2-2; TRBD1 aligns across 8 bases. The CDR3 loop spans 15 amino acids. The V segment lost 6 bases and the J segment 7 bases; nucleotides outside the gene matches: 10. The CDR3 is CASRQITGGGGELFF. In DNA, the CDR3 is TGTGCCAGCAGACAGATCACAGGGGGAGGCGGGGAGCTGTTTTTT.

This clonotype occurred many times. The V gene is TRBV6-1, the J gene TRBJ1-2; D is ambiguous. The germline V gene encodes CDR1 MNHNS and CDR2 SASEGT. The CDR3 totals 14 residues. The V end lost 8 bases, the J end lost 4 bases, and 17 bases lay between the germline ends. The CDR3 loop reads CASGANGKAYGYTF. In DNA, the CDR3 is TGTGCCAGCGGAGCAAACGGGAAGGCCTATGGCTACACCTTC.

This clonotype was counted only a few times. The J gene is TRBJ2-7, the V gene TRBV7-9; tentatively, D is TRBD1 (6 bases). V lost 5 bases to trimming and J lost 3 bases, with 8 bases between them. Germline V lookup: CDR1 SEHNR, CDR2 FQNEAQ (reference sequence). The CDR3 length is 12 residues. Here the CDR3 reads CASSTTGYEQYF. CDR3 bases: TGTGCCAGCAGCACGACAGGCTACGAGCAGTACTTC.

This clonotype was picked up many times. CDR3: CAISGTGDTEAFF. The CDR3 DNA is TGTGCCATCAGTGGGACAGGGGACACTGAAGCTTTCTTT. V usage is TRBV10-3 and J usage is TRBJ1-1, with 9 bases lining up with TRBD1. V lost 4 bases, J lost 3 bases, and 0 bases stayed unmatched. This CDR3 has 13 residues. Per germline, CDR1 ENHRY and CDR2 SYGVKD.

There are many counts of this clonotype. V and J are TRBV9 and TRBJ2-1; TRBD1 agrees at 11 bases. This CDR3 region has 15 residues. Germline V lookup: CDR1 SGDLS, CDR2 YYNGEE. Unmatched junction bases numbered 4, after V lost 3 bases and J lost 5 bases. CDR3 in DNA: TGTGCCAGCAGCGCCTGGGGACAGGGGGACAATGAGCAGTTCTTC. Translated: CASSAWGQGDNEQFF.

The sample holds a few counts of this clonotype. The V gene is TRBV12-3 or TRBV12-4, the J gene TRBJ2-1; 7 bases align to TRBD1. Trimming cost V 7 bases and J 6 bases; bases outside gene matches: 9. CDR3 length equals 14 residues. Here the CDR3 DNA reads TGTGCCAGCAATCCGGGACAGTTTTTCAATGAGCAGTTCTTC. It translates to CASNPGQFFNEQFF.

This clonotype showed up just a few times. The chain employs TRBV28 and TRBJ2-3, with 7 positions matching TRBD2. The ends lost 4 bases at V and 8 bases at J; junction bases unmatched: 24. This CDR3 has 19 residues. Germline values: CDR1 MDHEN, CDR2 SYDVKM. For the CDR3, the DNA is TGTGCCAGCAGTTCTCTCCTTCCAACTAGCGATTTAGCCCTCGGTACGCAGTATTTT. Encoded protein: CASSSLLPTSDLALGTQYF.

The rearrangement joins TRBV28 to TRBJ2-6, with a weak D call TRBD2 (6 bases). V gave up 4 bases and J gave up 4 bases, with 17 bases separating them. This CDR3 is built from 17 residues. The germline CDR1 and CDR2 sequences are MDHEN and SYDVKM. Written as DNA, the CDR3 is TGTGCCAGCAGTTCGCTCGGACGGGCGGGAGGGGCCAACGTCCTGACTTTC. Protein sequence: CASSSLGRAGGANVLTF.